This TCR beta chain derives from a study of metastatic and nonmetastatic thyroid tumors (dated by TCRdb to the early 2020s). Broadly, across the study: Repertoires were compared across peripheral blood and tumor or nodule tissue samples from malignant and benign thyroid patients.

A note on this clone: The clone's antigen remains unknown. There are no base qualities to consult, and no much larger clone falls within one base.

To prepare the library, PCR was applied. Instrument used: Illumina HiSeq 4000. The TCR beta-chain CDR3 region of each patient was profiled by high-throughput sequencing. The authors' pipeline ran thus. The researchers built a classifier to tell apart papillary thyroid cancer patients with distant metastasis, based on CDR3 differences among clinicopathological groups. Repertoire diversity was assessed with the Shannon index, and tumor-blood repertoire similarity with the Morisita-Horn index. The public reads were quality trimmed at Q25 with fastp and then assembled into clones with MiXCR by TCRdb, keeping productive beta chains. Here the V and J calls rest on TCRdb's processing, not on the authors' analysis. This sample gives 26,000 or so clones in total; around 3.5% of them show up just once. Around 2.9% of the sample rests with the top ten. None of the patients had been given any treatment before thyroid surgery. The study retrospectively analysed patient clinical samples collected from about 2012 to 2019 using T-cell receptor beta sequencing.

What the work shows at the level of the full study, not this receptor alone: TCR beta diversity was reported as significantly higher in malignant tumors than in benign nodules, in both blood and tumor samples.

Sample: blood. This sequence originates from a male donor with papillary thyroid cancer or a benign thyroid nodule (not recorded which). Some clones in this sample may be carry-over from other donors' samples.

CDR3 loop: CASSHMTDNTEAFF. The DNA sequence is as follows: TGCGCCAGCAGCCATATGACAGATAACACTGAAGCTTTCTTT. The chain uses TRBV4-1 and TRBJ1-1; 5 matching bases give a weak D call of TRBD1. The CDR3 starts with the cysteine, ends with the phenylalanine, and has 14 residues. The sequence is cut down to CDR3 DNA, 42 bases in frame from base 1. V was cut back by 3 bases and J by 2 bases, leaving a gap of 10 bases between them. Sequences MGHRA (CDR1) and YSYEKL (CDR2) are obtained from the germline V gene.